The 32 T cell receptor beta chains below come from one sample, sequenced in a study of blood T cell repertoires in COVID-19. Assay: immunoSEQ multiplex PCR; the TCRdb copy retains only in-frame clones and omits some. The data contain some 250,000 clones, around 88% of them singletons. Sample: peripheral blood. Receptors were obtained from a woman aged 25 to 39 who had recovered from COVID-19.

V is TRBV5-4 and J is TRBJ1-2; 8 nucleotides align to TRBD1. Germline loops: CDR1 SGHNT, CDR2 YYREEE (reference sequence). The ends lost 0 bases at V and 6 bases at J; junction bases unmatched: 7. The CDR3 has 15 amino acids. This CDR3 is CASSLAPAGGNGYTF. The CDR3 coding sequence is TGTGCCAGCAGCTTGGCTCCTGCAGGGGGCAATGGCTACACCTTC.

The V call is TRBV6-5, the J call TRBJ1-2; TRBD1 aligns across 8 bases. Germline CDR1 MNHEY, CDR2 SVGAGI. The CDR3 spans 14 residues. V lost 6 bases to trimming and J lost 6 bases; unmatched junction nucleotides: 9. As DNA, the CDR3 is TGTGCCAGCAGAAGCGGACAGGGTTCCGATGGCTACACCTTC. Residues: CASRSGQGSDGYTF.

The rearrangement joins TRBV9 to TRBJ1-4; 7 bases are shared with TRBD1. CDR1 SGDLS and CDR2 YYNGEE come from the germline V gene. V trimming: 3 bases; J trimming: 3 bases; junction bases outside the gene matches: 5. CDR3 length equals 15 residues. The DNA for the CDR3 is TGTGCCAGCAGCGCAATTGGGACAGCTAATGAAAAACTGTTTTTT. This encodes CASSAIGTANEKLFF.

The chain combines TRBV24-1 with TRBJ2-7; 8 bases fit TRBD1. The CDR3 extends over 13 amino acids. V lost 9 bases and J lost 6; bases outside the gene matches: 9. Per germline, CDR1 KGHDR and CDR2 SFDVKD. CDR3 region: CATGSQGALEQYF. CDR3 nucleotides: TGTGCCACCGGTTCGCAGGGGGCCCTCGAGCAGTACTTC.

There are many counts of this clone. The chain carries TRBV6-5 and TRBJ1-1; 7 bases match TRBD1. Germline-derived CDR1 and CDR2 are MNHEY and SVGAGI. Trimming cost V 3 bases and J 4 bases; bases outside gene matches: 5. This CDR3 contains 14 residues. CDR3 coding DNA: TGTGCCAGCAGTTATTCCACAGGGGTCACTGAAGCTTTCTTT. Translating gives CASSYSTGVTEAFF.

The chain combines TRBV30 with TRBJ1-4; 8 bases match TRBD1. Germline CDR1 and CDR2: GTSNPN and SVGIG (reference sequence). The CDR3 extends over 14 amino acids. V lost 2 bases and J lost 4; bases outside the gene matches: 3. CDR3 sequence: CAWSNDRGNEKLFF. In DNA, the CDR3 is TGTGCCTGGAGTAATGACAGGGGTAATGAAAAACTGTTTTTT. Full variable domain (rest looked up from reference TRBV30 and TRBJ1-4): SQTIHQWPATLVQPVGSPLSLECTVEGTSNPNLYWYRQAAGRGLQLLFYSVGIGQISSEVPQNLSASRPQDRQFILSSKKLLLSDSGFYLCAWSNDRGNEKLFFGSGTQLSVL.

V gene TRBV7-9 combines with J gene TRBJ1-2; 11 bases fit TRBD1. CDR3 length: 16 amino acids. Per the germline V gene, CDR1 is SEHNR and CDR2 is FQNEAQ (reference sequence). After removal of 6 bases from V and 3 bases from J, the junction contained 9 bases not matched to a gene. The CDR3 spells CASRPGQGEVYYGYTF. The CDR3 DNA follows: TGTGCCAGCAGGCCGGGACAGGGGGAAGTCTACTATGGCTACACCTTC. The full variable domain, its missing parts supplied by reference TRBV7-9 and TRBJ1-2, is DTGVSQNPRHKITKRGQNVTFRCDPISEHNRLYWYRQTLGQGPEFLTYFQNEAQLEKSRLLSDRFSAERPKGSFSTLEIQRTEQGDSAMYLCASRPGQGEVYYGYTFGSGTRLTVV.

The rearrangement links TRBV7-9 to TRBJ1-4, with D possibly TRBD1 on 5 matching bases. From germline, CDR1 is SEHNR and CDR2 FQNEAQ (reference sequence). The CDR3 length is 14 residues. Trimming removed 5 bases at V and 7 bases at J, with 14 bases between. This CDR3 reads CASSQGGGTEKLFF. CDR3 DNA: TGTGCCAGCAGCCAGGGAGGAGGGACTGAAAAACTGTTTTTT. Full variable domain (outside the CDR3, taken from reference TRBV7-9 and TRBJ1-4): DTGVSQNPRHKITKRGQNVTFRCDPISEHNRLYWYRQTLGQGPEFLTYFQNEAQLEKSRLLSDRFSAERPKGSFSTLEIQRTEQGDSAMYLCASSQGGGTEKLFFGSGTQLSVL.

The chain links TRBV6-1 to TRBJ1-3, with D possibly matching TRBD1 (5 bases). Between the trimmed V and J ends, which lost 1 base and 1 base, there was a span of 14 bases. The germline V gene encodes CDR1 MNHNS and CDR2 SASEGT. This CDR3 is 17 amino acids long. CDR3 in amino acids: CASSEVAGIVSGNTIYF. The CDR3 DNA is TGTGCCAGCAGTGAAGTCGCAGGGATCGTTTCTGGAAACACCATATATTTT.

The chain links TRBV6-4 to TRBJ2-1; 8 bases fit TRBD1. The CDR3 is 15 amino acids. In germline, CDR1 is MRHNA, CDR2 SNTAGT. Trimming at V came to 3 bases and at J to 7 bases, leaving 8 bases not matched to a gene. CDR3 region: CASSEQGARQNEQFF. Written as DNA, the CDR3 is TGTGCCAGCAGTGAGCAGGGGGCTCGTCAAAATGAGCAGTTCTTC.

The CDR3 sequence: CASSLGQANTEAFF. CDR3 in DNA: TGTGCCAGCAGCCTAGGACAGGCGAACACTGAAGCTTTCTTT. This chain links TRBV6-5 with TRBJ1-1; the match to TRBD1 covers 7 bases. From germline, CDR1 is MNHEY and CDR2 SVGAGI. J was trimmed by 1 base and V by 6 bases; bases with no gene match: 5. This CDR3 has 14 residues.

This clone appeared a few times. The CDR3 DNA follows: TGTGCCAGAAGCTACTTGACAGGGGGCCTAGATGGCTACACCTTC. It translates to CARSYLTGGLDGYTF. The chain recombines TRBV5-3 with TRBJ1-2; 10 positions agree with TRBD1. TRBV5-3 is noted as an ORF with a role that remains uncertain. The CDR3 is 15 residues long. The ends lost 3 bases at V and 6 bases at J; junction bases unmatched: 8.

The chain recombines TRBV11-2 with TRBJ2-3, with 16 bases that match TRBD2. Germline trimming cut 4 bases from V and 1 base from J; bases unmatched to any gene: 8. CDR3 length equals 19 residues. The germline gives CDR1 SGHAT, CDR2 FQNNGV. CDR3 region: CASSSPLGLAGGGTDTQYF. DNA of the CDR3: TGTGCCAGCAGCTCCCCGTTGGGACTAGCGGGGGGGGGCACAGATACGCAGTATTTT.

The rearrangement uses TRBV5-4 and TRBJ2-1; 9 bases agree with TRBD1. There are 15 residues in the CDR3. V lost 4 bases and J lost 9; bases outside the gene matches: 11. CDR1 is SGHNT, CDR2 YYREEE, per germline (reference sequence). The CDR3 is CASSVGQGLTPEQFF. DNA for the CDR3: TGTGCCAGCAGCGTAGGACAGGGGCTTACGCCTGAGCAGTTCTTC. Variable domain in full (rest from reference TRBV5-4 and TRBJ2-1): ETGVTQSPTHLIKTRGQQVTLRCSSQSGHNTVSWYQQALGQGPQFIFQYYREEENGRGNFPPRFSGLQFPNYSSELNVNALELDDSALYLCASSVGQGLTPEQFFGPGTRLTVL.

The chain joins TRBV29-1 to TRBJ1-4; 7 bases fit TRBD1. The CDR3 is 13 residues long. Germline loops: CDR1 SQVTM, CDR2 ANQGSEA. V shed 6 bases and J 4 bases; nucleotides not matched to a gene: 5. CDR3 sequence (DNA): TGCAGCGTATTGACAGGGTTTAATGAAAAACTGTTTTTT. Encoded protein: CSVLTGFNEKLFF.

The chain has TRBV11-2 and TRBJ2-3, with 7 bases matching TRBD2. The CDR3 contains 16 residues. Per the germline V gene, CDR1 is SGHAT and CDR2 is FQNNGV. V dropped 5 bases and J dropped 1; count of bases not matched to a gene: 9. This CDR3 reads CASSPLGEGGTDTQYF. As DNA, the CDR3 is TGTGCCAGCAGCCCTCTCGGGGAGGGAGGCACAGATACGCAGTATTTT.

The chain couples TRBV5-1 to TRBJ2-1; 8 nucleotides agree with TRBD2. The CDR3 is 14 amino acids. CDR1 and CDR2 (germline): SGHRS, YFSETQ. V gave up 4 bases and J gave up 8 bases; unmatched junction bases: 8. The DNA of the CDR3 is TGCGCCAGCAGCACCCAAGCGGGGGCCCATGAGCAGTTCTTC. Translating it yields CASSTQAGAHEQFF.

This chain uses TRBV20-1 with TRBJ1-1, with TRBD1 matching 7 bases. Germline V gene sequence: CDR1 DFQATT, CDR2 SNEGSKA (reference sequence). CDR3 length equals 11 residues. V gave up 3 bases and J gave up 7 bases; unmatched junction bases: 2. In DNA form, the CDR3 reads TGCAGTGCTAGGGACAGGATTGAAGCTTTCTTT. Protein product: CSARDRIEAFF.

The V and J genes are TRBV28 and TRBJ2-7, with D perhaps matching TRBD2 (7 bases). Per germline, CDR1 MDHEN and CDR2 SYDVKM. The CDR3 is made up of 13 amino acids. Trimming took 6 bases from V and 2 from J, leaving 11 bases between them. CDR3 bases: TGTGCCAGCAGGGGAGGGGGTACCTACGAGCAGTACTTC. Translation gives CASRGGGTYEQYF.

This rearrangement joins TRBV3-1 (or the pseudogene TRBV3-2) to TRBJ1-6; 9 bases are shared with TRBD1. The CDR3 is 19 residues long. The germline gives CDR1 LGHDT, CDR2 YNNKEL (reference sequence). V shed 3 bases and J 1 base; nucleotides not matched to a gene: 10. Written as DNA, the CDR3 is TGTGCCAGCAGCCACCCGGACAGGGGAGATGGATCCTATAATTCACCCCTCCACTTT. Translation: CASSHPDRGDGSYNSPLHF.

The chain uses TRBV7-2 and TRBJ2-5, with a tentative D call TRBD2 (6 bases). The CDR3 has 16 amino acids. CDR1 and CDR2 (germline): SGHTA, FQGNSA. Between the trimmed V and J ends, which lost 2 bases and 5 bases, there was a span of 18 bases. CDR3 in amino acids: CASSLLFGSGGETQYF. CDR3 nucleotide sequence: TGTGCCAGCAGCTTACTGTTCGGTAGCGGTGGGGAGACCCAGTACTTC.

V is TRBV9 and J is TRBJ2-7, with TRBD1 as a possible D gene (5 bases). Germline V gives CDR1 SGDLS, CDR2 YYNGEE. The CDR3 runs to 14 residues. Deletions cut 4 bases from V and 0 bases from J, with 11 bases between. In DNA, the CDR3 is TGTGCCAGCAGCCCTAGGACAAGCTCCTACGAGCAGTACTTC. Protein: CASSPRTSSYEQYF.

The rearrangement joins TRBV27 to TRBJ2-1, with unresolved D. Germline V lookup: CDR1 MNHEY, CDR2 SMNVEV (reference sequence). Trimming took off 2 bases at V and 0 bases at J, with 8 bases between the two ends. CDR3 length: 15 amino acids. This CDR3 reads CASSLSTPSYNEQFF. CDR3 in DNA: TGTGCCAGCAGTTTAAGTACTCCCTCCTACAATGAGCAGTTCTTC.

The chain couples TRBV6-4 to TRBJ2-1; TRBD2 agrees at 13 bases. Germline CDR1 and CDR2: MRHNA and SNTAGT. CDR3 length equals 16 residues. The trim removed 2 bases at V and 8 bases at J, leaving 6 bases unmatched. The CDR3 nucleotides are TGTGCCAGCAGTGACGAGGGACTAGCGGGGCCACATGAGCAGTTCTTC. It yields the protein CASSDEGLAGPHEQFF.

This chain uses TRBV5-1 with TRBJ2-2; no definite D call. Trimming removed 5 bases at V and 5 bases at J, with 7 bases between. CDR1 SGHRS and CDR2 YFSETQ come from the germline V gene. The CDR3 length is 12 residues. The CDR3 DNA sequence: TGCGCCAGCAGAGACGGGACCGGGGAGCTGTTTTTT. Its translation is CASRDGTGELFF.

There are a few counts of this clone. V is TRBV7-3 and J is TRBJ1-6; D is ambiguous. In germline, CDR1 is SGHTA, CDR2 FQGTGA. Trimming cost V 4 bases and J 4 bases, with 11 bases left between them. There are 15 residues in the CDR3. CDR3 DNA sequence: TGTGCCAGCAGCTCCCGAGGAGGGTATAATTCACCCCTCCACTTT. It translates to CASSSRGGYNSPLHF. Full variable domain (missing parts from reference TRBV7-3 and TRBJ1-6): GAGVSQTPSNKVTEKGKYVELRCDPISGHTALYWYRQSLGQGPEFLIYFQGTGAADDSGLPNDRFFAVRPEGSVSTLKIQRTERGDSAVYLCASSSRGGYNSPLHFGNGTRLTVT.

The CDR3 sequence: CARKTGGGNIQYF. Written as DNA, the CDR3 is TGTGCCAGGAAGACAGGGGGTGGAAACATTCAGTACTTC. J is TRBJ2-4 and V is TRBV2, with 9 positions matching TRBD1. The J segment lost 6 bases and the V segment lost 9 bases, leaving 6 bases of the junction unmatched. CDR3 length equals 13 residues. The germline V gene encodes CDR1 SNHLY and CDR2 FYNNEI. The full variable domain, its missing parts supplied by reference TRBV2 and TRBJ2-4, is EPEVTQTPSHQVTQMGQEVILRCVPISNHLYFYWYRQILGQKVEFLVSFYNNEISEKSEIFDDQFSVERPDGSNFTLKIRSTKLEDSAMYFCARKTGGGNIQYFGAGTRLSVL.

This clone has a single count. CDR3 region: CASSPLDRVNTEAFF. The CDR3 region has the DNA TGTGCCAGCAGTCCCCTGGACAGGGTCAACACTGAAGCTTTCTTT. V usage is TRBV27 and J usage is TRBJ1-1; 8 bases agree with TRBD1. Germline CDR1 and CDR2: MNHEY and SMNVEV (reference sequence). This CDR3 region has 15 residues. After removal of 5 bases from V and 2 bases from J, the junction contained 7 bases not matched to a gene.

This clone was detected only a few times. V and J are TRBV18 and TRBJ1-5; D unclear. Germline V gene data show CDR1 as KGHSH and CDR2 as LQKENI. V lost 5 bases to trimming and J lost 1 base, with 6 bases between them. The CDR3 length is 13 residues. In DNA, the CDR3 is TGTGCCAGCTCAGGAGACAGCAATCAGCCCCAGCATTTT. The encoded protein is CASSGDSNQPQHF.

The CDR3 protein is CASSPEFGQGRYEQYF. CDR3 coding DNA: TGCGCCAGCAGCCCAGAATTCGGACAGGGAAGGTACGAGCAGTACTTC. V gene TRBV5-1 combines with J gene TRBJ2-7; 8 positions match TRBD1. The J segment lost 4 bases and the V segment lost 4 bases, leaving 13 bases of the junction unmatched. Germline CDR1 is SGHRS and CDR2 is YFSETQ. The CDR3 loop spans 16 amino acids.

This rearrangement joins TRBV4-3 to TRBJ2-1; no clear D. Germline assignment: CDR1 LGHNA and CDR2 YSLEER. V was cut by 2 bases and J by 9 bases, with 14 bases left in between. This CDR3 region has 14 residues. This CDR3 is CASSQNPRVGEQFF. The CDR3 DNA reads TGCGCCAGCAGCCAAAACCCCCGGGTGGGTGAGCAGTTCTTC.

CDR3 loop: CACLGFWTEAFF. DNA of the CDR3: TGTGCCTGCCTCGGGTTTTGGACTGAAGCTTTCTTT. The V gene is TRBV30, the J gene TRBJ1-1; no firm D call. V was pared by 6 bases and J by 5 bases, with 13 bases between. Germline loops: CDR1 GTSNPN, CDR2 SVGIG (reference sequence). The CDR3 totals 12 residues.